In its sample, the clone carrying this TCR beta chain was seen a few times. TCRdb reanalysed the 5' RACE reads using MiXCR and keeps one entry per CDR3 protein. The sample carries 250,000 to 350,000 distinct CDR3 sequences, approximately 16% recorded once. These data belong to a study of T-cell memory formation after mild COVID-19. As for the study in general: There were largely donor-specific TCR clusters.

Trimming removed 4 bases from V and 2 bases from J, with 10 bases in between. Looked up from germline, CDR1 is MNHEY and CDR2 is SVGEGT. The CDR3 contains 14 residues. The V call is TRBV6-2 or TRBV6-3, the J call TRBJ2-3; a weak D match, TRBD2 (5 bases). The sample consisted of PBMCs or a T cell subset sorted from them (not recorded which). The clonotype originates from a man aged 18-30 years who had mild COVID-19 (a few samples of this study predate the infection). Cell type and time point are not known. The CDR3 protein is CASSFTGNTDTQYF. Here the CDR3 DNA reads TGTGCCAGCAGTTTCACGGGGAACACAGATACGCAGTATTTT.